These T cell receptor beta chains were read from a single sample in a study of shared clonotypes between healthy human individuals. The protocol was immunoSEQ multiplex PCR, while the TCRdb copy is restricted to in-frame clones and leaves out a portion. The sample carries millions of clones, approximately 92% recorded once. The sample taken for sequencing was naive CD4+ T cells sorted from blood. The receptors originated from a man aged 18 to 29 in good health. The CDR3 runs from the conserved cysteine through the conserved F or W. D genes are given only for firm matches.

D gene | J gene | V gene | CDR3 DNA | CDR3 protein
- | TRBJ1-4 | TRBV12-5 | TGTGCTAGTGGTCCAGGGTTAACTAATGAAAAACTGTTTTTT | CASGPGLTNEKLFF
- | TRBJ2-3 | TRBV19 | TGTGCCAGTAGTAATGGGGCACCCCCTAGCACAGATACGCAGTATTTT | CASSNGAPPSTDTQYF
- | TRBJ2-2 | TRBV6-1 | TGTGCCAGCACCGGCGGGGTGACCGGGGAGCTGTTTTTT | CASTGGVTGELFF
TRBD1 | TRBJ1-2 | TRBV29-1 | TGCAGCGTTGGACAGGGTGGGGGTAACACCTTC | CSVGQGGGNTF
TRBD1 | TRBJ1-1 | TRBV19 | TGTGCCAGTAGTATGTACGGGCAGGGGGTCACTGAAGCTTTCTTT | CASSMYGQGVTEAFF
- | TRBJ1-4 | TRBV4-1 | TGCGCCAGCAGCCAAGATCCCCTCGTCCAAACTAATGAAAAACTGTTTTTT | CASSQDPLVQTNEKLFF
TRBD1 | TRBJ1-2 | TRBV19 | TGTGCCAGTAGTCTCCCCGGACAGGGGGCAGTCAACTATGGCTACACCTTC | CASSLPGQGAVNYGYTF
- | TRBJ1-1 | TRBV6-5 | TGTGCCTCCTCCGGGGGCACGAACACTGAAGCTTTCTTT | CASSGGTNTEAFF
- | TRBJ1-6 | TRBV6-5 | TGTGCCAGCAGCACCCGTGTAGGATATAATTCACCCCTCCACTTT | CASSTRVGYNSPLHF
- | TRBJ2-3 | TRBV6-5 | TGTGCCAGCAGTTACATGGGGCCCACAGATACGCAGTATTTT | CASSYMGPTDTQYF
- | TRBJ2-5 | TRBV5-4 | TGTGCCAGCAGCTTGGGCGGTGTCGGGGAGACCCAGTACTTC | CASSLGGVGETQYF
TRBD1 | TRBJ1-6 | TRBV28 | TGTGCCAGCAGACTGGACAGGGCCTCCTATAATTCACCCCTCCACTTT | CASRLDRASYNSPLHF
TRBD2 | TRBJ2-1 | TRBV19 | TGTGCCAGTAGTTTATCGGGACTACAGTACAATGAGCAGTTCTTC | CASSLSGLQYNEQFF
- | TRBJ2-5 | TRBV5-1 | TGCGCCAGCAGCTTTGGACCGCTCCCAGAGACCCAGTACTTC | CASSFGPLPETQYF
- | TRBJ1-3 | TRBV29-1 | TGCAGCGTTGAAAACAGTGGAAACACCATATATTTT | CSVENSGNTIYF
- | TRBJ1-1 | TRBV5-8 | TGTGCCAGCAGCTTAAGCTTCCTCATGAACACTGAAGCTTTCTTT | CASSLSFLMNTEAFF
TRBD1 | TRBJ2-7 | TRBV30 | TGTGCCTGGTCCGGGACAGTGGTCTACGAGCAGTACTTC | CAWSGTVVYEQYF
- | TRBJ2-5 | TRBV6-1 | TGTGCCAGCAGTGAAGCTGACAGTTCCCAAGAGACCCAGTACTTC | CASSEADSSQETQYF
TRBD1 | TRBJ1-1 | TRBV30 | TGTGCCGGGGGACAGGGTGAGGGCACTGAAGCTTTCTTT | CAGGQGEGTEAFF
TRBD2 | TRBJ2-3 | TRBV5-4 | TGTGCCAGCAGCTCAAAGCGGGGGCTCATCACAGATACGCAGTATTTT | CASSSKRGLITDTQYF
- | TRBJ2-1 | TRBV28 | TGTGCCAGCAGCCCCTCGGACTATTTAAACGGGGATGAGCAGTTCTTC | CASSPSDYLNGDEQFF